Detailed here is one T cell receptor beta chain. Its antigen is unknown. Primers included in the PCR were 60 Vbeta and 13 Jbeta primers. The repertoire was sequenced with immunoSEQ multiplex PCR; TCRdb's copy has only in-frame clones and lacks some. In the table there are fewer than 150,000 clones, about 79% of which are singletons. Trimming cost V 2 bases and J 6 bases, with 12 bases left between them. This CDR3 contains 14 residues. The V gene's germline CDR1 is MNHEY and CDR2 SMNVEV (reference sequence). This record comes from a study of cytomegalovirus exposure and HLA in healthy donors. Notes on the study in general: Later analysis showed most CMV-associated TCR beta chains appearing HLA-restricted.

The sequence derives from a male donor in good health and CMV-seronegative. J is TRBJ2-3 and V is TRBV27; D is perhaps TRBD2 (6 bases). The specimen was PBMCs. CDR3 region: CASSLGLAQDTQYF. The CDR3 DNA is TGTGCCAGCAGTTTAGGGCTAGCGCAGGATACGCAGTATTTT.